This T cell receptor beta chain was documented in a study of blood T cell repertoires in COVID-19. The table came from immunoSEQ multiplex PCR; TCRdb's copy has only in-frame clones and leaves some out. The sample includes under 500,000 clones, 80% to 90% of them seen just once. The V and J ends lost 0 bases and 15 bases respectively, with 17 bases between them. The V gene's germline CDR1 is LGHDT and CDR2 YNNKEL (reference sequence). The CDR3 consists of 14 residues. Sequencing used peripheral blood. V usage is TRBV3-1 (or the pseudogene TRBV3-2) and J usage is TRBJ1-4, with D perhaps TRBD1 (5 bases). The source is a woman in her thirties with acute or convalescent COVID-19. The CDR3 region is CASSQDTRRGMVFF. The CDR3 DNA follows: TGTGCCAGCAGCCAAGATACCCGGAGGGGCATGGTGTTTTTT.